Included here is one T cell receptor (beta chain) sequence, with context. This clone was observed a handful of times. Its cognate antigen has yet to be identified. Base-call qualities are not available, and no considerably larger clone is one nucleotide away. During the collection period, no infections or other immune events were recorded for the healthy donors. To calibrate time-dependent variance in a beta-binomial model of T-cell clone differential abundance, blood repertoires from healthy donors were used as a training cohort. The training cohort comprised about ten healthy donors, 3 female and 7 male. On average the donors were about 40 years old, and their ages spanned about 29 to 65 years. Whole blood from each healthy donor was obtained from a commercial supplier and was collected at three time points about two weeks apart. Genomic DNA was extracted from unsorted whole blood for immunosequencing.

The sample comes from a study of identifying expanded T cells in peripheral blood (dated by TCRdb to the late 2010s). Broadly, across the study: Separate aliquots of the same genomic DNA pool were sequenced to produce technical replicates, and four replicates were compared in pairs. Study-level results and caveats: About 1.2 differentially abundant clones were flagged by the binomial model between technical replicates, whereas about 16 and 20 were flagged over about two weeks and four weeks, respectively. For all healthy donors, the variance in clone template counts between approximately two-week samples rose significantly as total template count increased. The beta-binomial model significantly reduced the number of clones called differentially abundant and the false-positive rate across all healthy-donor time intervals. It was expected by the authors that biological variance in healthy repertoires might increase further over much longer intervals, such as months to years.

From its cysteine to its phenylalanine, the CDR3 spans 14 amino acids. Of the read, only the CDR3 DNA is kept; its 42 bases are in frame from base 1. V lost 2 bases and J lost 7 bases; the stretch between them is 14 bases long. CDR1 SGHTA and CDR2 FQGNSA are derived from the germline V gene. The immunoSEQ Assay, which uses bias-controlled multiplex PCR amplification of genomic DNA, was used to profile TCRbeta CDR3 regions. The published analysis was carried out like this. The absolute abundance of each unique TCRbeta CDR3 region was quantified after sequences were collapsed and filtered. Differential abundance was tested with a binomial (Fisher-equivalent) model and with a beta-binomial model adding time-dependent variance fitted from healthy donors. Any clone with fewer than 5 combined templates was excluded, and a clone was called differentially abundant if its Benjamini-Hochberg FDR was below 0.01. In the beta-binomial model, variance was expressed as a function of the total template count across the two samples, in the form v = (b*log(k)+a)^2. Not all clones reach the TCRdb copy of this immuneACCESS table, which keeps in-frame sequences only. Checked studies attribute under half of the gap to unresolved V genes and leave the rest unexplained. V and J calls and clone size are copied from that table; D and trimming were computed from the DNA. The sample table holds under 110,000 clones, of which roughly 87% were seen once. The ten largest account for roughly 15% of the sample.

Sequenced input: blood. Here the chain combines TRBV7-2 and TRBJ1-2; possibly the D gene is TRBD1, per 6 matching bases. The TCR sequence derives from a person aged 18 to 75 in good health. The CDR3 in this case is CASSLSPGEGGYTF. The sequence in DNA is TGTGCCAGCAGCTTATCCCCAGGGGAGGGTGGCTACACCTTC.